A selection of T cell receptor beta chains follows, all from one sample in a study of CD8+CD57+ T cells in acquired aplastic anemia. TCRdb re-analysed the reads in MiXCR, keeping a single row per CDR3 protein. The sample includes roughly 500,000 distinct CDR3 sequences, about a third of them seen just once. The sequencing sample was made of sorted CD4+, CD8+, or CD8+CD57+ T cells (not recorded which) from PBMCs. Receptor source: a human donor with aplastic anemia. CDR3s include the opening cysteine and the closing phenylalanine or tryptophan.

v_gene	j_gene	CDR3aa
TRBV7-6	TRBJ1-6	CASSSAQGSPLHF
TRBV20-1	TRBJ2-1	CSCLGNEQFF
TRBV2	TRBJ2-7	CASSYSFGGSSYEQYF
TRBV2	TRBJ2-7	CASSELRNRVLNF
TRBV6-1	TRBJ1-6	CASRVVGESGSPLHF
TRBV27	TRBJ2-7	CATPWEQYF
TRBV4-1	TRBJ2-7	CASSQDQNRIEQYF
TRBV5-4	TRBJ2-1	CASSLGSGGRFVNEQFF
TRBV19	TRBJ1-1	CASSATGQGPGTEAFF
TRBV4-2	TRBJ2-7	CASSQVHRTSSYEQYF
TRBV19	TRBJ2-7	CASSIRESGTGTYEQYF